This entry concerns a single TCR beta chain. These data are taken from a study of blood T cell repertoires in COVID-19. In the study overall: Spain, Italy and the United States supplied samples that represented acute and convalescent COVID-19.

The CDR3 runs to 14 residues. TCRdb keeps only in-frame clones here, not all; method: immunoSEQ multiplex PCR. The sample holds 30,000 or so clones; 83% are singletons and the top ten take approximately 3.5%. The TCR was taken from a middle-aged man with acute or convalescent COVID-19. Sequenced: peripheral blood. The gene calls are TRBV1 and TRBJ1-1; the table's D call of TRBD1 was not tested on the DNA. TRBV1 is a recognized pseudogene. The CDR3 protein is CTSSLPTSHTEAFF. CDR3 coding DNA: TGCACCAGCAGCCTCCCGACAAGCCACACTGAAGCTTTCTTT.